This TCR beta chain stems from a study of tumor-infiltrating lymphocytes in primary liver carcinoma. Study-wide context: The five patients, who were men and women, ranged in age from 30 to 69 years. Notes on the study in general: With p = 0.039, the top-250-clone fraction in tumors significantly exceeded that in blood. Lower overlap was observed for tumor-adjacent and tumor-blood pairs relative to tumor region pairs.

Researchers generated TCR beta cDNA from about 530 ng of total RNA, relying on a constant-region primer. Employing slightly modified ARM-PCR, three nested multiplex PCR rounds were run, and these gave rise to the TCR beta libraries. Investigators reported that the first two PCR rounds, at 10 cycles each, used TRBV1-TRBV30 forward primers with a C-beta reverse primer. TCRdb analysed the multiplex PCR reads with MiXCR anew, one entry per CDR3 protein. The data show about 320,000 distinct CDR3 sequences, about 60% seen once. Blood RNA came from unsorted whole blood; germline DNA was also extracted. Blood samples of about 4.3 milliliters were drawn preoperatively. From germline, CDR1 is MNHEY and CDR2 SVGEGT. There are 13 residues in the CDR3. Trimming took 4 bases from V and 7 from J, leaving 11 bases between them. This clonotype was counted at least ten times. No antigen is known for it.

This TCR derives from a man between 40 and 49 years old with primary liver carcinoma and hepatitis B virus infection. The chain links TRBV6-2 or TRBV6-3 to TRBJ2-1; D is possibly TRBD2 (6 bases). Material: peripheral blood. DNA for the CDR3: TGTGCCAGCAGTTTACGGGAGTGGAATGAGCAGTTCTTC. Translation: CASSLREWNEQFF.